The 7 T cell receptor beta chains below were found in one sample sequenced in a study of T cells in Graves' hyperthyroidism and ophthalmopathy. Amplified regions were TCR beta CDR3 sequences from RNA transcripts. HTBI primers were employed in a first-round RT-PCR of the TCR CDR3. Each CDR3 protein is one row after TCRdb ran MiXCR on the multiplex PCR reads. Of about 400,000 distinct CDR3 sequences detected, 12% to 15% appear once; the ten largest clones hold approximately 5.8%. Specimen: blood. The receptors were gathered from a woman under 30 with Graves' hyperthyroidism.

As regards this clonotype: An end of the junction does not agree with germline; a read error may underlie this. The chain uses TRBV20-1 and TRBJ2-2; perhaps TRBD2 as D (8 bases). Germline CDR1 DFQATT, CDR2 SNEGSKA (reference sequence). This CDR3 spans 15 amino acids. The CDR3 loop reads CSTRGLAGNTGELFF. CDR3 DNA: TGCAGTACTAGGGGGCTAGCGGGGAACACCGGGGAGCTGTTTTTT.

The gene calls are TRBV5-1 and TRBJ2-3; possible D gene TRBD1, 5 bases. Germline loops: CDR1 SGHRS, CDR2 YFSETQ. The CDR3 loop spans 14 amino acids. Between the trimmed V and J ends, which lost 0 bases and 8 bases, there was a span of 13 bases. In DNA form, the CDR3 reads TGCGCCAGCAGCTTGGGGGGCCTGGACCCTACGCAGTATTTT. Translation gives CASSLGGLDPTQYF.

The rearrangement joins TRBV2 to TRBJ1-2, with TRBD1 identical over 8 bases. CDR3 length equals 15 residues. Per germline, CDR1 SNHLY and CDR2 FYNNEI. Unmatched junction bases numbered 11, after V lost 5 bases and J lost 6 bases. DNA of the CDR3: TGTGCCAGCAGTACCCCCCAGGGGGCCTTCCATGGCTACACCTTC. The encoded protein is CASSTPQGAFHGYTF.

The chain links TRBV7-2 to TRBJ1-5; a possible D gene is TRBD1 (5 bases). From germline, CDR1 is SGHTA and CDR2 FQGNSA. Trimming left V 0 bases short and J 3 bases short, with 12 bases between. The CDR3 covers 16 residues. Here the CDR3 reads CASSLAPDSPNQPQHF. In DNA, the CDR3 is TGTGCCAGCAGCTTAGCTCCCGACAGCCCCAATCAGCCCCAGCATTTT.

This clonotype has a count of ten or more. This chain connects TRBV20-1 to TRBJ2-3; TRBD2 aligns across 11 bases. The CDR3 consists of 13 residues. CDR1 and CDR2 (germline): DFQATT, SNEGSKA (reference sequence). V gave up 5 bases and J gave up 6 bases; unmatched junction bases: 4. The DNA for the CDR3 is TGCAGTGCTCAGTCTAGCGGGAGGGATACGCAGTATTTT. The encoded protein is CSAQSSGRDTQYF.

This clonotype was counted ten times or more. The chain uses TRBV3-1 and TRBJ1-2; the match to TRBD1 covers 7 bases. The CDR3 has 13 amino acids. V gave up 2 bases and J gave up 7 bases; unmatched junction bases: 4. Germline CDR1 is LGHDT and CDR2 is YNNKEL (reference sequence). Here the CDR3 reads CASSQQGEGGYTF. CDR3 DNA sequence: TGTGCCAGCAGCCAACAGGGGGAGGGTGGCTACACCTTC.

This clonotype has a handful of counts. This sequence joins TRBV4-3 and TRBJ2-3; 7 nucleotides align to TRBD2. Per the germline V gene, CDR1 is LGHNA and CDR2 is YSLEER. Germline trimming cut 1 base from V and 4 bases from J; bases unmatched to any gene: 5. CDR3 length: 15 residues. CDR3 amino acids: CASSQAGGSADTQYF. The CDR3 region has the DNA TGCGCCAGCAGCCAAGCGGGCGGGAGCGCAGATACGCAGTATTTT.